Listed below are T cell receptor beta chains from one sample, sequenced in a study of CD8+CD57+ T cells in acquired aplastic anemia. From the reads, TCRdb called clonotypes with MiXCR, one entry per CDR3 protein. The sample lists 150,000 to 200,000 distinct CDR3 sequences; over 40% were seen once. The source material was sorted CD4+, CD8+, or CD8+CD57+ T cells (not recorded which) from PBMCs. Receptors were obtained from a human donor with aplastic anemia. Both conserved end residues are part of each CDR3. Each record gives: V gene, J gene, D gene, clone size, CDR3 DNA, CDR3 protein. A D gene is named only where the DNA matches it firmly. Rows may omit the clone size; those that give it use once, few, many or a size class.

V: TRBV6-2/TRBV6-3
J: TRBJ1-1
D: -
size: many
DNA: TGTGCCAGCAGTTACTCATGGAACACTGAAGCTTTCTTT
CDR3: CASSYSWNTEAFF

V: TRBV7-7
J: TRBJ2-5
D: -
size: few
DNA: TGTGCCAGCAGCTTAGAGGCTTTAGAGACCCAGTACTTC
CDR3: CASSLEALETQYF

V: TRBV7-2
J: TRBJ1-2
D: TRBD1
size: many
DNA: TGTGCCAGCAGCTTAGAACAGGGGGCCGGCTATGGCTACACCTTC
CDR3: CASSLEQGAGYGYTF

V: TRBV20-1
J: TRBJ2-5
D: -
size: -
DNA: TGCAGTGCTAGAGATAACTTGGGACCGGTGGAAGAGACCCAGTACTTC
CDR3: CSARDNLGPVEETQYF

V: TRBV7-7
J: TRBJ2-1
D: -
size: -
DNA: TGTGCCAGCAGCTCCACCCCAGGGAGTGAGCAGTTCTTC
CDR3: CASSSTPGSEQFF

V: TRBV10-3
J: TRBJ2-1
D: -
size: many
DNA: TGTGCCATCAGCAACGTCGACGGGGCCCCGTTCTTC
CDR3: CAISNVDGAPFF

V: TRBV7-9
J: TRBJ2-3
D: -
size: many
DNA: TGTGCCAGCAGCGCCGATGATACGCAGTATTTT
CDR3: CASSADDTQYF

V: TRBV20-1
J: TRBJ1-6
D: TRBD1
size: once
DNA: TGCAGTGCTAGAGATCAAATGGGACAGGGGGCGGCTAATTCACCCCTCCACTTT
CDR3: CSARDQMGQGAANSPLHF

V: TRBV5-4
J: TRBJ2-7
D: TRBD1
size: -
DNA: TGTGCCAGCAGCCTTACAGGGGGCAACGAGCAGTACTTC
CDR3: CASSLTGGNEQYF

V: TRBV19
J: TRBJ2-5
D: TRBD1
size: few
DNA: TGTGCCAGTACCATCGTCTGGGACAGACAAGAGACCCAGTACTTC
CDR3: CASTIVWDRQETQYF

V: TRBV4-1
J: TRBJ2-7
D: -
size: once
DNA: TGCGCCAGCAGCCACTACACCGCCGGGTCCTACGAGCAGTACTTC
CDR3: CASSHYTAGSYEQYF

V: TRBV18
J: TRBJ1-3
D: -
size: few
DNA: TGTGCCAGCTCACCGGAGGCTGGAAACACCATATATTTT
CDR3: CASSPEAGNTIYF

V: TRBV29-1
J: TRBJ1-2
D: TRBD1
size: few
DNA: TGCAGCGTTGAAGCGGGGACAGGGGATAACTATGGCTACACCTTC
CDR3: CSVEAGTGDNYGYTF

V: TRBV25-1
J: TRBJ2-7
D: -
size: -
DNA: TGTGCCAGCAGTGGATACTACGAGCAGTACTTC
CDR3: CASSGYYEQYF

V: TRBV2
J: TRBJ1-4
D: -
size: -
DNA: TGTGCCAGCGGGGGGGGGGCAAAACTGTTTTTT
CDR3: CASGGGAKLFF